This T cell receptor (beta chain) was sequenced for a study of blood T cell repertoires in COVID-19. The assay was immunoSEQ multiplex PCR, and TCRdb's table has in-frame clones only and misses some. The sample carries 80,000 to 95,000 clones, about nine tenths recorded once. Trimming removed 2 bases at V and 3 bases at J, with 13 bases between. The CDR3 runs 15 residues. CDR1 and CDR2 (germline): SNHLY, FYNNEI. This clonotype was sampled from a middle-aged man with active or convalescent COVID-19. The sample taken for sequencing was peripheral blood. The chain uses TRBV2 and TRBJ1-2, with D perhaps matching TRBD1 (5 bases). CDR3 DNA: TGTGCCAGCAGTGAAAGAAGAGGACAAGACTATGGCTACACCTTC. Its translation: CASSERRGQDYGYTF.